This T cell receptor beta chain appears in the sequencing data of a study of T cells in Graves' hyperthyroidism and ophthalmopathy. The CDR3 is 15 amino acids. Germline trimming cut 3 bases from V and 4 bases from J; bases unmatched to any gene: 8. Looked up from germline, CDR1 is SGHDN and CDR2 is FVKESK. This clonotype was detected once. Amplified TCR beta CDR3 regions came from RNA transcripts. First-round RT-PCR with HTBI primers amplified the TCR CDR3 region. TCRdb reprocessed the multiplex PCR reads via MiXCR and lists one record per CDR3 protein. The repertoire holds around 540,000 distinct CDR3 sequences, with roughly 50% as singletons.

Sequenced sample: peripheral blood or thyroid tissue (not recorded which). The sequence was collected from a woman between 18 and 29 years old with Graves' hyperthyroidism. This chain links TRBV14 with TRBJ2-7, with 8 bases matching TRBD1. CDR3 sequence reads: CASSHTGQGWYEQYF. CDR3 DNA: TGTGCCAGCAGCCATACCGGACAGGGCTGGTACGAGCAGTACTTC. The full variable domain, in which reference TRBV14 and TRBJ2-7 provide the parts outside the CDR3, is EAGVTQFPSHSVIEKGQTVTLRCDPISGHDNLYWYRRVMGKEIKFLLHFVKESKQDESGMPNNRFLAERTGGTYSTLKVQPAELEDSGVYFCASSHTGQGWYEQYFGPGTRLTVT.